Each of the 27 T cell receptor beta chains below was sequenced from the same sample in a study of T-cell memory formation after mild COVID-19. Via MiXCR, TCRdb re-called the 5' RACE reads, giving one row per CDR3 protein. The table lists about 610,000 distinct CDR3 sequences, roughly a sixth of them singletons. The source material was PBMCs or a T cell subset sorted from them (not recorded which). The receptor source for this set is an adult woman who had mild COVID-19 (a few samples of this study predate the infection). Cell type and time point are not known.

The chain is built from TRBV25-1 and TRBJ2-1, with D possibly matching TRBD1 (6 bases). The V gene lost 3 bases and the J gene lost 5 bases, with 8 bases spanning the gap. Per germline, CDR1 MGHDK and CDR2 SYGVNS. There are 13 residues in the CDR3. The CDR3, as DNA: TGTGCCAGCAGTGAGTGGGGGCACAATGAGCAGTTCTTC. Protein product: CASSEWGHNEQFF. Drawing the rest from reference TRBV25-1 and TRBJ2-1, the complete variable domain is EADIYQTPRYLVIGTGKKITLECSQTMGHDKMYWYQQDPGMELHLIHYSYGVNSTEKGDLSSESTVSRIRTEHFPLTLESARPSHTSQYLCASSEWGHNEQFFGPGTRLTVL.

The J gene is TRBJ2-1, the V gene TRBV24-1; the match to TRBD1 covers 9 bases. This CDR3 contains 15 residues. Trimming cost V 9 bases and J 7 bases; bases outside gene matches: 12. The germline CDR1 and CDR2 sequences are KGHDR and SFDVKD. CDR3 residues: CATATGGQGSNEQFF. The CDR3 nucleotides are TGTGCCACCGCTACCGGGGGACAGGGTAGTAATGAGCAGTTCTTC.

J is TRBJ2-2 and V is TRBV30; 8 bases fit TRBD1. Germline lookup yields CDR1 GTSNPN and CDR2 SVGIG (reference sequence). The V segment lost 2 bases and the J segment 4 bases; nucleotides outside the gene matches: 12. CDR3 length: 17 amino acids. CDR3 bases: TGTGCCTGGAGTAAACTGGGGACAGGCATATTCACCGGGGAGCTGTTTTTT. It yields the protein CAWSKLGTGIFTGELFF.

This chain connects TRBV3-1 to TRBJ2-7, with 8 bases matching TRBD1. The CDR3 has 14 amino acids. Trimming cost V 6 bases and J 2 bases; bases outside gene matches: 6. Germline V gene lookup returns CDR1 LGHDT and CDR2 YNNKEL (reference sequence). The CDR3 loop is CASRNGQGTYEQYF. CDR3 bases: TGTGCCAGCAGAAATGGACAGGGTACCTACGAGCAGTACTTC.

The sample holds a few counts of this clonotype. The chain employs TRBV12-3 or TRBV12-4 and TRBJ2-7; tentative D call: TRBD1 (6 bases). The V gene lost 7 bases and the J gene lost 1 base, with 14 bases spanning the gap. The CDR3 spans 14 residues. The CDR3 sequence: CASTPRGPSYEQYF. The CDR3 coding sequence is TGTGCCAGCACCCCCAGGGGCCCATCCTACGAGCAGTACTTC.

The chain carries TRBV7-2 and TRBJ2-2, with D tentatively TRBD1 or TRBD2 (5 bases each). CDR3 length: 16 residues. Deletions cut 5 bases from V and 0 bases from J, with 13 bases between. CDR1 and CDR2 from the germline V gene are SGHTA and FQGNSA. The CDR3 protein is CASSPGRIANTGELFF. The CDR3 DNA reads TGTGCCAGCAGCCCGGGACGGATCGCGAACACCGGGGAGCTGTTTTTT.

CDR3 DNA sequence: TGTGCCACCAGTGATTTGCGGACAGCTGACGAGACCCAGTACTTC. Translated: CATSDLRTADETQYF. J is TRBJ2-5 and V is TRBV24-1, with D maybe TRBD1 (6 bases). This CDR3 has 15 residues. Germline CDR1 is KGHDR and CDR2 is SFDVKD. Trimming pared 0 bases from V and 5 bases from J, leaving 12 bases between.

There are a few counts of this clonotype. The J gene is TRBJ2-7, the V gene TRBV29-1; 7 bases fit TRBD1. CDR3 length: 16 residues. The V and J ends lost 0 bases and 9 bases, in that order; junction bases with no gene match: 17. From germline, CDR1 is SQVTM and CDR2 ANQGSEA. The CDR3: CSVEDLRGTATTGQYF. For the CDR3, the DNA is TGCAGCGTTGAAGATTTGAGAGGGACAGCTACTACGGGGCAGTACTTC.

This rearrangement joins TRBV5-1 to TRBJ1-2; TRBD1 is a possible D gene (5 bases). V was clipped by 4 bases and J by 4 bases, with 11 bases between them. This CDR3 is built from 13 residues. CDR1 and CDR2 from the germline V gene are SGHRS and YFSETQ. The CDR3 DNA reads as TGCGCCAGCAGCGAAGGGGTTGTCTATGGCTACACCTTC. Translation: CASSEGVVYGYTF.

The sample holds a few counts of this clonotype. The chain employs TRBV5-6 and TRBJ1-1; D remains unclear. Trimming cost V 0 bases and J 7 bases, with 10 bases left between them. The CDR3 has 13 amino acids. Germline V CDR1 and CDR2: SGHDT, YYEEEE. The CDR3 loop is CASSLGPSGEAFF. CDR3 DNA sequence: TGTGCCAGCAGCTTGGGTCCGAGCGGTGAAGCTTTCTTT.

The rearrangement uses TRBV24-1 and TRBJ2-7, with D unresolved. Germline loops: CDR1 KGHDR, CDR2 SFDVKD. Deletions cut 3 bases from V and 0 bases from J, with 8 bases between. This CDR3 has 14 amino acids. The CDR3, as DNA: TGTGCCACCAGTGATAGAGACATCTCCTACGAGCAGTACTTC. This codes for CATSDRDISYEQYF.

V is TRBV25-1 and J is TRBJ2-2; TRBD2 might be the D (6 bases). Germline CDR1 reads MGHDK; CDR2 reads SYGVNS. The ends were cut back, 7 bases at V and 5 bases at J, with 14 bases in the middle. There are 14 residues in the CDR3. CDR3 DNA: TGTGCCAGCATGAGGAGGGGTGTGACCGGGGAGCTGTTTTTT. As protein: CASMRRGVTGELFF.

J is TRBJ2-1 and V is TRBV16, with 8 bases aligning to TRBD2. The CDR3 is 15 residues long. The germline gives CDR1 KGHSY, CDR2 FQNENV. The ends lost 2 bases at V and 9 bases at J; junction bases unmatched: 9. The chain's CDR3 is CASSQRSGGPGEQFF. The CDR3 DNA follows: TGTGCCAGCAGCCAACGTTCGGGGGGGCCTGGTGAGCAGTTCTTC.

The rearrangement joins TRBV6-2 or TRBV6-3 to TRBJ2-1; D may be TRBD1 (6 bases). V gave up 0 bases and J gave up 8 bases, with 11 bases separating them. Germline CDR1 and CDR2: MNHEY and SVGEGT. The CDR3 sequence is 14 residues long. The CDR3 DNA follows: TGTGCCAGCAGTTACTCGACCAGGGGCCATGAGCAGTTCTTC. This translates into CASSYSTRGHEQFF.

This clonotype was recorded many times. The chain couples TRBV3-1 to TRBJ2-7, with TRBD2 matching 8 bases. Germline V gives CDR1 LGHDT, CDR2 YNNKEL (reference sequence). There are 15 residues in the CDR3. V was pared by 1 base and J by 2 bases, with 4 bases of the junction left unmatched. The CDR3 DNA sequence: TGTGCCAGCAGCCAAGCCAGCGGGGGCCCCTACGAGCAGTACTTC. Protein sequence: CASSQASGGPYEQYF.

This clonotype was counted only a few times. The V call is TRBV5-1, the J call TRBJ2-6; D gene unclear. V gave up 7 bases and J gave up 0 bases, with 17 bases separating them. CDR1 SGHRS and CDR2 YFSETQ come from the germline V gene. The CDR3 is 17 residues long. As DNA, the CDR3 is TGCGCCAGCTCCCGGGCCTATTTTACCTCTGGGGCCAACGTCCTGACTTTC. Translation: CASSRAYFTSGANVLTF.

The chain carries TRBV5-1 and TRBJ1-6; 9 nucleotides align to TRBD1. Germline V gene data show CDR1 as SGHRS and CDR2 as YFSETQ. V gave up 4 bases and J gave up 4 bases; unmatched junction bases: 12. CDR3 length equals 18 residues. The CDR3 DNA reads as TGCGCCAGCAGCCCTCGCTTACAGGGGGCTTCTTATAATTCACCCCTCCACTTT. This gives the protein CASSPRLQGASYNSPLHF.

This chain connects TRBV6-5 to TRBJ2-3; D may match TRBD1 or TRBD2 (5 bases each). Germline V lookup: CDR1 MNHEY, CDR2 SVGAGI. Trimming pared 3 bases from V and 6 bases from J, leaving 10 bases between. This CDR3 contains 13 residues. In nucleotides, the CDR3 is TGTGCCAGCAGTTATAGAGGGGCTGATACGCAGTATTTT. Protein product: CASSYRGADTQYF.

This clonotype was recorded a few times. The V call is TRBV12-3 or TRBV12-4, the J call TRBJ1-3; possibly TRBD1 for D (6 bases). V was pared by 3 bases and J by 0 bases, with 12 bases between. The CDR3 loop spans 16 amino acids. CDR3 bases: TGTGCCAGCAGTTTCCAACAGGGAATCTCTGGAAACACCATATATTTT. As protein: CASSFQQGISGNTIYF.

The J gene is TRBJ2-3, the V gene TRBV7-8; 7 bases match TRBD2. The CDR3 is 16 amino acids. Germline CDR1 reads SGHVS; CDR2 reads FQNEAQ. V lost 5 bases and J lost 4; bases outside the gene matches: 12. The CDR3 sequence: CASSPQAAGVADTQYF. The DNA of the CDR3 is TGTGCCAGCAGCCCCCAGGCGGCGGGAGTAGCAGATACGCAGTATTTT.

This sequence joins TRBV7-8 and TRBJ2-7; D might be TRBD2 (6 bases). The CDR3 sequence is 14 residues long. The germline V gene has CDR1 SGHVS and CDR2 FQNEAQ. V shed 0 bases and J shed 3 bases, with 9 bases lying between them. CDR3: CASSLARDGYEQYF. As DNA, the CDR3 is TGTGCCAGCAGCTTAGCGCGGGACGGCTACGAGCAGTACTTC. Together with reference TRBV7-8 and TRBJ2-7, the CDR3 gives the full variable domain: GAGVSQSPRYKVAKRGQDVALRCDPISGHVSLFWYQQALGQGPEFLTYFQNEAQLDKSGLPSDRFFAERPEGSVSTLKIQRTQQEDSAVYLCASSLARDGYEQYFGPGTRLTVT.

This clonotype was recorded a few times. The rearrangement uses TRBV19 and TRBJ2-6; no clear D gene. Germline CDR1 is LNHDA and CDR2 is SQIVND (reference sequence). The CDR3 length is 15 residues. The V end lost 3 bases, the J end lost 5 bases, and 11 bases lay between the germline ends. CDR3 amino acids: CASSITTQRANVLTF. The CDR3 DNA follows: TGTGCCAGTAGTATTACCACCCAACGGGCCAACGTCCTGACTTTC.

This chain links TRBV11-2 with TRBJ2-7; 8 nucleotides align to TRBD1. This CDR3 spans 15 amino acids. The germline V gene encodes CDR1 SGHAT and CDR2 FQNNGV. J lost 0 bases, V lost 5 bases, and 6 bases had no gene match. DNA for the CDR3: TGTGCCAGCAGCAAAGACAGGGGCCTCTCCTACGAGCAGTACTTC. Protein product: CASSKDRGLSYEQYF.

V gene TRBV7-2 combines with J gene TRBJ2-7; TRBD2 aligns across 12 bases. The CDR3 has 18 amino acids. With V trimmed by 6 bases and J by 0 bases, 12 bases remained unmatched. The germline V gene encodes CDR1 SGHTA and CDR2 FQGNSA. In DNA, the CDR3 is TGTGCCAGCAGTCCCTGGACTAGCGGGAAGGGGGGCTCCTACGAGCAGTACTTC. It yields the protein CASSPWTSGKGGSYEQYF.

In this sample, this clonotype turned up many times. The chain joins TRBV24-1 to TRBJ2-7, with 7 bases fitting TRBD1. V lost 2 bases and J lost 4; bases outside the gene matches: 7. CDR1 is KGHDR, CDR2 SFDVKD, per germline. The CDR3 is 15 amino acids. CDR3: CATSDSGTARYEQYF. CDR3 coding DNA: TGTGCCACCAGTGATTCCGGGACAGCACGGTACGAGCAGTACTTC.

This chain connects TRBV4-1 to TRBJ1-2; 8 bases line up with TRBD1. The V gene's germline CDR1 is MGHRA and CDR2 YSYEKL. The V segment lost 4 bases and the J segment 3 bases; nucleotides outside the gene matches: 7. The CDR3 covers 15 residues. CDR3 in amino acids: CASSLSGQVDYGYTF. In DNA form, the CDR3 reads TGCGCCAGCAGCCTTTCGGGACAGGTAGACTATGGCTACACCTTC.

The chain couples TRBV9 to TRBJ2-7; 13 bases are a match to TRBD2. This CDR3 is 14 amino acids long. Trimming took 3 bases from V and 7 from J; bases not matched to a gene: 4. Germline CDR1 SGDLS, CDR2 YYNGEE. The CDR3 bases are TGTGCCAGCAGCGCCGGGACTAGCGGGACGGAGCAGTACTTC. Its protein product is CASSAGTSGTEQYF.